This T cell receptor (beta chain) emerged from a study of CD8+CD57+ T cells in acquired aplastic anemia (dated by TCRdb to 2017 to 2018). About the investigation overall: DNA extracted from sorted CD4+ and CD8+ cells had a mean of around 3.3 ug, with a range of roughly 0.19 to 27.4 ug. CD8+CD57+ expansion was defined as a frequency above the mean frequency observed in healthy subjects. Summary of the overall study and its limitations: About 30 CD8+ CDR3 sequences were found to be shared between patients and controls, but these sequences appeared to be highly expressed in patients and within the immunodominant clones of the patients. Patients and healthy controls showed no significant difference in CD8+ Simpson's diversity (P=0.060).

Concerning this clonotype: Its binding antigen is unknown. The sample holds no much larger clone one base away, and base qualities are not on file.

Genomic DNA was used as template for profiling of TCR beta VDJ combinations and CDR3 sequences. TCR repertoire sequencing was run on an Illumina HiSeq 2000. Turning to the authors' computational methods: Repertoires were assessed using TRBV/TRBJ rearrangement plots, CDR3 size and DJ length profiles, and Simpson's diversity index. The immunodominant clone was defined as the most abundant DNA sequence in deep sequencing data. CDR3 amino acid sequences were checked for sharing between subjects and were compared against published repertoires and the VDJdb database. TCRdb trimmed public reads at Q25 via fastp, called clones via MiXCR and kept in-frame beta chains. Each CDR3 protein gets just one entry, which takes the most common genes and DNA from the rows behind it. The authors' filters were not applied to this entry. The sample contains a few hundred thousand distinct CDR3 sequences, approximately 57% of them found a single time. Clones ranked in the top ten supply under 1.5% of the sample.

Per the germline V gene, SGHAT is the CDR1 and FQNNGV is the CDR2. Here V drops 5 bases and J drops 2 bases, and the junction holds 6 bases not matched to any gene. The CDR3, cysteine through phenylalanine, is 16 amino acids long. Kept here is only the CDR3 DNA, which spans 48 bases and is read in frame from base 1. The patients picked for sequencing were ones in whom flow cytometry had shown an expansion of CD8+CD57+ cells. Severe acquired aplastic anemia was diagnosed in all patients according to International Study of Aplastic Anemia and Agranulocytosis and Camitta criteria. No therapy had been received by the patients at the time of blood sampling. In the study, sorted CD4+ and CD8+ blood T cells from patients with severe aplastic anemia and from healthy subjects underwent deep sequencing of TCR repertoires. Patients were enrolled in the USA under clinicaltrials.gov protocols 00001620, 01623167, 00001397, 00071045, 00081523 and 00961064. Ficoll-Paque density gradient centrifugation was used to isolate peripheral blood mononuclear cells. Before DNA extraction, CD4+ and CD8+ T cells were sorted with FACS or magnetic beads.

Here the chain combines TRBV11-2 and TRBJ2-3, with 11 junctional bases fitting TRBD2. This receptor was taken from a human donor with aplastic anemia. Material for sequencing was sorted CD4+, CD8+, or CD8+CD57+ T cells (not recorded which) from PBMCs. The DNA sequence is given as TGTGCCAGCAGCCGCAGGACTAGCGGGTACACAGATACGCAGTATTTT. Its protein product is CASSRRTSGYTDTQYF.